This T cell receptor beta chain was sequenced during a study of early T cells in non-severe SARS-CoV-2 infection. Whole-study context: RNA in bulk from unsorted whole blood was sequenced, and chains were unpaired. Study outcomes and limitations: The VDJdb matching leaned toward anti-spike CD8 responses and overlooked private and CD4 specificities.

This clonotype came up many times. Antigen: not known. Unique molecular identifiers were affixed to single, distinct cDNA molecules. Each CDR3 protein gets one entry after TCRdb re-called the 5' RACE reads with MiXCR. There are under 35,000 distinct CDR3 sequences in the sample; around 7% occur only once, and just over 4% lies in the top ten. The CDR3 consists of 12 residues. Trimming removed 7 bases at V and 4 bases at J, with 10 bases between. Germline loops: CDR1 SNHLY, CDR2 FYNNEI. Sequences were obtained from whole blood. This sequence was found in an adult who was a healthcare worker with PCR-confirmed SARS-CoV-2 infection or an uninfected control (not recorded which). The chain employs TRBV2 and TRBJ2-5; D remains ambiguous. CDR3 bases: TGTGCCAGCAATCAGCTTGCAGAGACCCAGTACTTC. Protein sequence: CASNQLAETQYF.